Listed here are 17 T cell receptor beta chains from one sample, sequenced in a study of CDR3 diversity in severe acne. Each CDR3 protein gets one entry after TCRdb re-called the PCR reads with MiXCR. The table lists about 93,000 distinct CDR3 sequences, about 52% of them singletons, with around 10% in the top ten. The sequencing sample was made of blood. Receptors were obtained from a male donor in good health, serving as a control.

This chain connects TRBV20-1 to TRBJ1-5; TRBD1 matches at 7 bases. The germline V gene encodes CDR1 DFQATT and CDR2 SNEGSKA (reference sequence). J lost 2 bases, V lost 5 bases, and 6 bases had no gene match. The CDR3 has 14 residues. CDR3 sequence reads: CSARDSLGNQPQHF. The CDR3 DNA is TGCAGTGCTCGGGACAGCTTGGGCAATCAGCCCCAGCATTTT.

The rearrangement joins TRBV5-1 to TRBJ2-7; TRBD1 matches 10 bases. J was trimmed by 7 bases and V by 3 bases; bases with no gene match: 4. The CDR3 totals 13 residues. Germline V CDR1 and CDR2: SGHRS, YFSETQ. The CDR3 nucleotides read TGCGCCAGCAGCTCCGGGACAGGGGTGGAGCAGTACTTC. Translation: CASSSGTGVEQYF.

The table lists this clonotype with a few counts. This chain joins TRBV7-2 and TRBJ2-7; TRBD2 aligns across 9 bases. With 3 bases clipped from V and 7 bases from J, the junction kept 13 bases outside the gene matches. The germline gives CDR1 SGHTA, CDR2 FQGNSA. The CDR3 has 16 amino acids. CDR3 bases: TGTGCCAGCAGCTTTGCCGGGACTAGCTCAGGGGGTGAGCAGTACTTC. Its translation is CASSFAGTSSGGEQYF.

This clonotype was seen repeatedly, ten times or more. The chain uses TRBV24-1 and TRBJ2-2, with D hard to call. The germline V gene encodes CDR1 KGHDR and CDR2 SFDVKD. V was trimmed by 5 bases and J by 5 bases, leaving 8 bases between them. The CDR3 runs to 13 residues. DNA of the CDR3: TGTGCCACCAGTGGACACGGGACCGGGGAGCTGTTTTTT. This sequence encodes CATSGHGTGELFF.

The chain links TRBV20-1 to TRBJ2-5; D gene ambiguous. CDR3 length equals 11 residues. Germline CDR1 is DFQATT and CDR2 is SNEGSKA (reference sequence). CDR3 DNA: TGCAGCGATCAACACGGGGAGACCCAGTACTTC. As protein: CSDQHGETQYF.

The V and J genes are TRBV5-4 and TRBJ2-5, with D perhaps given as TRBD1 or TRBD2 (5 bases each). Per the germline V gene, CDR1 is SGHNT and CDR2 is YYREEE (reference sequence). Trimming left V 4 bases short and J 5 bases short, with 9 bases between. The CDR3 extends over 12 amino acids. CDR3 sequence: CASSRDGETQYF. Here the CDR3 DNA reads TGTGCCAGCAGCCGGGACGGGGAGACCCAGTACTTC.

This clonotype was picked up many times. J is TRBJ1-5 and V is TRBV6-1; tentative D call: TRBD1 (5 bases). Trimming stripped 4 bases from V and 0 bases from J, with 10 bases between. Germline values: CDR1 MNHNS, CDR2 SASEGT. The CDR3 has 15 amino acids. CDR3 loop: CASSGGGASNQPQHF. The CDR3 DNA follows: TGTGCCAGCAGTGGCGGGGGTGCTAGCAATCAGCCCCAGCATTTT.

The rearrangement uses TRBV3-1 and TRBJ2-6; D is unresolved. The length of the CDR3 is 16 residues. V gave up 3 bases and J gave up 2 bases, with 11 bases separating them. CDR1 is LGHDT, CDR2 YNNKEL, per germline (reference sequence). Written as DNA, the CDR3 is TGTGCCAGCAGCCATTTGACCCTTACTGGGGCCAACGTCCTGACTTTC. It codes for CASSHLTLTGANVLTF.

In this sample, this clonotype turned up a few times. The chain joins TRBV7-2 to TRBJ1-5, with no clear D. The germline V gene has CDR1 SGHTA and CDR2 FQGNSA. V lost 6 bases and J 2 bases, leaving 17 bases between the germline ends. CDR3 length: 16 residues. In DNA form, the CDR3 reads TGTGCCAGCAGTTTCAGTTTTGGTTCTGGCAATCAGCCCCAGCATTTT. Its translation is CASSFSFGSGNQPQHF.

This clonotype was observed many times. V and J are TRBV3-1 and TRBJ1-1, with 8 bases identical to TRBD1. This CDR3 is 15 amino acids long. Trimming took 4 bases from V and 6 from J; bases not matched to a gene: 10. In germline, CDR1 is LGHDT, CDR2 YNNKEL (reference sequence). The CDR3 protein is CASSPDAGGNPEAFF. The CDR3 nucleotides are TGTGCCAGCAGCCCAGATGCAGGGGGCAACCCTGAAGCTTTCTTT.

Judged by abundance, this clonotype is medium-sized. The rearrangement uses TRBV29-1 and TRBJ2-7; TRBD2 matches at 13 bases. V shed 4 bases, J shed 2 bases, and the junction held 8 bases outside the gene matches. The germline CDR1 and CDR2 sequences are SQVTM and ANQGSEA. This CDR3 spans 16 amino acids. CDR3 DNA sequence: TGCAGCGTTGGGGGACTAGCGGGAAGTCAGACCTACGAGCAGTACTTC. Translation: CSVGGLAGSQTYEQYF.

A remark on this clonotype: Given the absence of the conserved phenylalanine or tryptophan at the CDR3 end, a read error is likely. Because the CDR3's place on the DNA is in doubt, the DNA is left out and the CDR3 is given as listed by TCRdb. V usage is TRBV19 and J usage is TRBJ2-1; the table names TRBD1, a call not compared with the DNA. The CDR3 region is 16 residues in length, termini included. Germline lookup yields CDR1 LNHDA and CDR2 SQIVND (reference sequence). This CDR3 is CASIKPGGQHGYTFGS.

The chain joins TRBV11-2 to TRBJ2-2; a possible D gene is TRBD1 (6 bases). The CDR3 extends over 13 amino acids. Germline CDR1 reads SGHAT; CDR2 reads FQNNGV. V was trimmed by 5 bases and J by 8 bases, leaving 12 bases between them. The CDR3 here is CASSHPGTGELFF. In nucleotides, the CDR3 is TGTGCCAGCAGCCATCCCGGGACAGGGGAGCTGTTTTTT.

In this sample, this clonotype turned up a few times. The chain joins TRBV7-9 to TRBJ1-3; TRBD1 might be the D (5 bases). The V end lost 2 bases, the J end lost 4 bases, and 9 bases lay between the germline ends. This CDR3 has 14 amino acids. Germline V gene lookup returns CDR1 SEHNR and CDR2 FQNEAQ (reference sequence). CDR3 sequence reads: CASSLPGAGNTIYF. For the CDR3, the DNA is TGTGCCAGCAGCTTACCCGGGGCCGGAAACACCATATATTTT.

The CDR3 bases are TGTGCCAGCAGCTCGCAGGGTGGTATGACAGATACGCAGTATTTT. This gives the protein CASSSQGGMTDTQYF. The chain links TRBV7-3 to TRBJ2-3, with D possibly being TRBD1 (5 bases). Germline V gives CDR1 SGHTA, CDR2 FQGTGA. V lost 4 bases and J 3 bases, leaving 14 bases between the germline ends. The CDR3 runs to 15 residues. Drawing the rest from reference TRBV7-3 and TRBJ2-3, the complete variable domain is GAGVSQTPSNKVTEKGKYVELRCDPISGHTALYWYRQSLGQGPEFLIYFQGTGAADDSGLPNDRFFAVRPEGSVSTLKIQRTERGDSAVYLCASSSQGGMTDTQYFGPGTRLTVL.

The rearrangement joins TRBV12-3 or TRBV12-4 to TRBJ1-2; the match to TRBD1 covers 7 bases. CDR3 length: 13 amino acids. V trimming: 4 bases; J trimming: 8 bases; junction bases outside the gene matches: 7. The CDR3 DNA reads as TGTGCCAGCAGTTCGGTACAGGGGTTCGGCTACACCTTC. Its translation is CASSSVQGFGYTF.

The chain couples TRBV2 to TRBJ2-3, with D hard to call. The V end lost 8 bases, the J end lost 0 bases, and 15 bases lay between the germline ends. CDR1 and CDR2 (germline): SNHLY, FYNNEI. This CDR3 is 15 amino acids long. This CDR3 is CASLPQYPSTDTQYF. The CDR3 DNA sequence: TGTGCCAGCTTACCACAGTATCCTAGCACAGATACGCAGTATTTT.